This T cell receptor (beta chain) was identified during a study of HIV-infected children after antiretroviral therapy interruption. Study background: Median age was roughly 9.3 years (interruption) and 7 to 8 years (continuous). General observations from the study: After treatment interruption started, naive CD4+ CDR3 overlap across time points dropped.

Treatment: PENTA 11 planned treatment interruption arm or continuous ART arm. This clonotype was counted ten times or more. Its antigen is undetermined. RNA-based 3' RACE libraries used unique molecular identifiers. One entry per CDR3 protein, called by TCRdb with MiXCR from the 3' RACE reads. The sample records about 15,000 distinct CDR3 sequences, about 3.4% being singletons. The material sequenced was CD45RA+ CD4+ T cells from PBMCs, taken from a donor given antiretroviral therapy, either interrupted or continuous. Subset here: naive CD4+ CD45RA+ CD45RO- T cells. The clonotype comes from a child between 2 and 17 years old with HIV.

In DNA form, the CDR3 reads TGCAGTGCTAGTAGGGACACTCAAGAGACCCAGTACTTC. Translation: CSASRDTQETQYF. This chain uses TRBV20-1 with TRBJ2-5, with D possibly being TRBD1 (6 bases). This CDR3 spans 13 amino acids. Germline V CDR1 and CDR2: DFQATT, SNEGSKA (reference sequence). V lost 3 bases and J 2 bases, leaving 10 bases between the germline ends.